One sample yielded the 29 T cell receptor beta chains listed below, sequenced in a study of T cell repertoires in cytomegalovirus infection. One entry per CDR3 protein, called by TCRdb with MiXCR from the reads. The table records approximately 1,000,000 distinct CDR3 sequences, 30% to 40% of them present only once. These receptors have no known antigen. This specimen was cultured CD8+ T cells from PBMCs, taken from culture after CMV antigen stimulation. The receptors were sampled from a human donor in good health (CMV status not recorded). Some clones in this sample may be carry-over from other donors' samples.

This clonotype came up once. The chain carries TRBV4-1 and TRBJ2-5; D perhaps matches TRBD1 (5 bases). This CDR3 is 19 amino acids long. Germline lookup yields CDR1 MGHRA and CDR2 YSYEKL. V was shortened by 0 bases and J by 1 base, with 21 bases between the two germline ends. DNA for the CDR3: TGCGCCAGCAGCCAAGATTATAGGTGGTTGGGGCGGTTCCAAGAGACCCAGTACTTC. Protein product: CASSQDYRWLGRFQETQYF.

This clonotype was seen a few times. J is TRBJ1-6 and V is TRBV12-3 or TRBV12-4; D not resolved. Trimming left V 5 bases short and J 4 bases short, with 9 bases between. The CDR3 is 14 residues long. The CDR3 spells CASSGSGYNSPLHF. The CDR3 coding sequence is TGTGCCAGCAGTGGGTCGGGGTATAATTCACCCCTCCACTTT.

The chain has TRBV15 and TRBJ1-5; TRBD1 is a possible D gene (6 bases). In germline, CDR1 is LNHNV, CDR2 YYDKDF (reference sequence). This CDR3 has 14 residues. V lost 6 bases to trimming and J lost 1 base, with 10 bases between them. The CDR3, as DNA: TGTGCCACCAGTCTTAGGGGGAGCAATCAGCCCCAGCATTTT. It yields the protein CATSLRGSNQPQHF.

Concerning this clonotype itself: This may stem from a read error, because a much larger clone lies one nucleotide away. The rearrangement uses TRBV7-2 and TRBJ1-1; D remains unclear. This CDR3 has 15 residues. Trimming took 7 bases from V and 4 from J, leaving 19 bases between them. CDR1 and CDR2 from the germline V gene are SGHTA and FQGNSA. The CDR3 reads CASNSLRGPGTEAFF. CDR3 DNA sequence: TGTGCCAGCAACTCCCTTCGAGGGCCCGGCACTGAAGCTTTCTTT. The entire variable domain, with the rest obtained from reference TRBV7-2 and TRBJ1-1, is as follows: GAGVSQSPSNKVTEKGKDVELRCDPISGHTALYWYRQSLGQGLEFLIYFQGNSAPDKSGLPSDRFSAERTGGSVSTLTIQRTQQEDSAVYLCASNSLRGPGTEAFFGQGTRLTVV.

The sample holds a few counts of this clonotype. The CDR3 reads CSALGEEGPLMNTEAFF. The CDR3 nucleotides are TGCAGCGCCCTGGGGGAAGAGGGGCCCCTTATGAACACTGAAGCTTTCTTT. V is TRBV29-1 and J is TRBJ1-1, with a possible D match to TRBD1 (5 bases). This CDR3 contains 17 residues. V was shortened by 7 bases and J by 0 bases, with 24 bases between the two germline ends. The germline V gene encodes CDR1 SQVTM and CDR2 ANQGSEA.

The sample holds a few counts of this clonotype. The chain employs TRBV7-9 and TRBJ1-5; D is uncertain. Germline CDR1 and CDR2: SEHNR and FQNEAQ (reference sequence). Between the trimmed V and J ends, which lost 3 bases and 3 bases, there was a span of 12 bases. This CDR3 comprises 15 residues. The CDR3 DNA follows: TGTGCCAGCAGCTTCGGTCAGGACCCCAATCAGCCCCAGCATTTT. This encodes CASSFGQDPNQPQHF.

The chain combines TRBV12-3 or TRBV12-4 with TRBJ1-1; TRBD1 matches 9 bases. V lost 3 bases and J lost 4; bases outside the gene matches: 15. This CDR3 region has 18 residues. CDR3 region: CASSFRYRGQSLGTEAFF. DNA of the CDR3: TGTGCCAGCAGTTTCCGGTACAGGGGGCAGAGTCTCGGCACTGAAGCTTTCTTT.

This chain connects TRBV19 to TRBJ2-7; TRBD1 matches at 7 bases. Germline loops: CDR1 LNHDA, CDR2 SQIVND (reference sequence). The CDR3 is 14 residues long. Trimming at V came to 9 bases and at J to 1 base, leaving 9 bases not matched to a gene. The CDR3 here is CARPTGNISYEQYF. For the CDR3, the DNA is TGTGCCAGACCGACAGGGAATATTTCCTACGAGCAGTACTTC.

This clonotype was detected only a few times. CDR3 sequence: CASSLVGHTTDTQYF. CDR3 sequence (DNA): TGTGCCAGCAGTTTAGTAGGACACACCACAGATACGCAGTATTTT. This chain joins TRBV27 and TRBJ2-3; perhaps TRBD1 as D (5 bases). This CDR3 region has 15 residues. The V end lost 2 bases, the J end lost 2 bases, and 11 bases lay between the germline ends. The germline V gene has CDR1 MNHEY and CDR2 SMNVEV (reference sequence).

This chain uses TRBV5-1 with TRBJ1-1, with D perhaps matching TRBD1 (6 bases). Trimming stripped 4 bases from V and 8 bases from J, with 21 bases between. The CDR3 has 15 residues. Germline CDR1 reads SGHRS; CDR2 reads YFSETQ. The CDR3 reads CASSAPTGGPSEAFF. In DNA, the CDR3 is TGCGCCAGCAGCGCCCCCACGGGGGGCCCCTCAGAAGCTTTCTTT.

This clonotype was seen just once. The CDR3 does not end in the conserved phenylalanine or tryptophan, so this is likely a read error. The chain has TRBV2 and TRBJ1-5; D gene unclear. Looked up from germline, CDR1 is SNHLY and CDR2 is FYNNEI. Deletions cut 1 base from V and 3 bases from J, with 13 bases between. This CDR3 region has 16 residues. Here the CDR3 reads CASSEGPAGDNQPQHL. DNA for the CDR3: TGTGCCAGCAGTGAAGGGCCAGCGGGAGACAATCAGCCCCAGCATCTT.

This clonotype appeared many times. The chain carries TRBV7-2 and TRBJ2-7; TRBD2 matches at 8 bases. V lost 5 bases and J lost 2; bases outside the gene matches: 5. The CDR3 has 14 residues. The V gene's germline CDR1 is SGHTA and CDR2 FQGNSA. CDR3 sequence: CASSPGGAPYEQYF. In DNA form, the CDR3 reads TGTGCCAGCAGCCCCGGGGGGGCCCCCTACGAGCAGTACTTC. The variable domain in full, completed from reference TRBV7-2 and TRBJ2-7, reads GAGVSQSPSNKVTEKGKDVELRCDPISGHTALYWYRQSLGQGLEFLIYFQGNSAPDKSGLPSDRFSAERTGGSVSTLTIQRTQQEDSAVYLCASSPGGAPYEQYFGPGTRLTVT.

This clonotype was seen a few times. The gene calls are TRBV6-5 and TRBJ2-3; 9 bases are a match to TRBD2. The CDR3 runs 15 residues. With V trimmed by 5 bases and J by 1 base, 4 bases remained unmatched. CDR1 is MNHEY, CDR2 SVGAGI, per germline. This CDR3 reads CASSNSGRRTDTQYF. The DNA of the CDR3 is TGTGCCAGCAGTAATAGCGGGAGACGCACAGATACGCAGTATTTT.

Only a few counts were recorded for this clonotype. The V call is TRBV27, the J call TRBJ1-1; TRBD1 might be the D (5 bases). Trimming cost V 5 bases and J 6 bases, with 16 bases left between them. Germline CDR1 is MNHEY and CDR2 is SMNVEV (reference sequence). This CDR3 comprises 14 residues. This CDR3 reads CASSHPGGTAEAFF. DNA of the CDR3: TGTGCCAGCAGTCACCCGGGGGGTACCGCTGAAGCTTTCTTT.

This clonotype was found many times. This sequence joins TRBV7-8 and TRBJ2-7, with 7 positions matching TRBD1. This CDR3 has 14 residues. Germline V gene lookup returns CDR1 SGHVS and CDR2 FQNEAQ. Unmatched junction bases numbered 7, after V lost 5 bases and J lost 3 bases. The CDR3 sequence: CASSPRDSIYEQYV. DNA of the CDR3: TGTGCCAGCAGCCCGAGGGACAGTATCTACGAGCAGTACGTC.

V usage is TRBV12-3 or TRBV12-4 and J usage is TRBJ2-2; no definite D call. This CDR3 comprises 16 residues. V was clipped by 1 base and J by 8 bases, with 17 bases between them. The CDR3 coding sequence is TGTGCCAGCAGTTTAGAGTCTGGGCACCCGGCTGGGGAGCTGTTTTTT. This encodes CASSLESGHPAGELFF.

This clonotype was seen a few times. In nucleotides, the CDR3 is TGTGCCAGCAGCTCCCCTTTAACACCAGGGGATCAGCCCCAGCATTTT. It codes for CASSSPLTPGDQPQHF. This chain joins TRBV7-9 and TRBJ1-5, with D perhaps matching TRBD1 (6 bases). V gave up 4 bases and J gave up 5 bases, with 18 bases separating them. CDR1 is SEHNR, CDR2 FQNEAQ, per germline (reference sequence). The CDR3 has 16 residues.

The genes are TRBV6-1 and TRBJ2-1; D uncertain. V was shortened by 6 bases and J by 8 bases, with 14 bases between the two germline ends. This CDR3 is 13 amino acids long. Germline-derived CDR1 and CDR2 are MNHNS and SASEGT. CDR3 nucleotides: TGTGCCAGCAGCATAGAGACCTCAGATGAGCAGTTCTTC. This translates into CASSIETSDEQFF.

This clonotype was seen repeatedly, ten times or more. CDR3 bases: TGTGCCAGCAGCCCCACATATTCCTATGGCTACACCTTC. Protein sequence: CASSPTYSYGYTF. The rearrangement links TRBV12-3 or TRBV12-4 to TRBJ1-2; no clear D. CDR3 length: 13 residues. Trimming pared 6 bases from V and 4 bases from J, leaving 12 bases between.

This clonotype was seen only a few times. This chain connects TRBV19 to TRBJ1-5; D gene ambiguous. Germline V CDR1 and CDR2: LNHDA, SQIVND (reference sequence). CDR3 length equals 17 residues. The V end was cut by 3 bases, the J end by 1 base, with 16 bases between. In DNA, the CDR3 is TGTGCCAGTAGTATGGGCCTGAGGACGAACAGCAATCAGCCCCAGCATTTT. It yields the protein CASSMGLRTNSNQPQHF.

The chain carries TRBV13 and TRBJ2-7, with D unclear. V was cut by 1 base and J by 2 bases, with 12 bases left in between. The length of the CDR3 is 15 residues. The germline V gene has CDR1 PRHDT and CDR2 FYEKMQ (reference sequence). This CDR3 reads CASSLVGDAAYEQYF. The CDR3 nucleotides read TGTGCCAGCAGCTTAGTAGGAGACGCGGCCTACGAGCAGTACTTC.

The chain links TRBV25-1 to TRBJ2-2, with D possibly being TRBD2 (5 bases). Trimming shortened V by 1 base and J by 6 bases, and 9 bases separated the two germline ends. The germline V gene encodes CDR1 MGHDK and CDR2 SYGVNS. The CDR3 consists of 14 residues. CDR3 sequence (DNA): TGTGCCAGCAGTGAATCCGAGGGCCCCGGGGAGCTGTTTTTT. Translating it yields CASSESEGPGELFF.

This sequence joins TRBV9 and TRBJ1-2; 8 bases map to TRBD1. This CDR3 comprises 15 residues. Germline V gives CDR1 SGDLS, CDR2 YYNGEE. V shed 0 bases, J shed 1 base, and the junction held 2 bases outside the gene matches. CDR3 sequence (DNA): TGTGCCAGCAGCGTAGGGACAGGGCATAACTATGGCTACACCTTC. This encodes CASSVGTGHNYGYTF.

This clonotype has more than one count but fewer than ten. The chain couples TRBV27 to TRBJ1-2; D unresolved. Trimming removed 7 bases from V and 1 base from J, with 7 bases in between. Germline V gene sequence: CDR1 MNHEY, CDR2 SMNVEV (reference sequence). This CDR3 spans 12 amino acids. CDR3 region: CASKAGNYGYTF. The DNA for the CDR3 is TGTGCCAGCAAGGCGGGTAACTATGGCTACACCTTC.

This chain uses TRBV14 with TRBJ2-1; perhaps D is TRBD1 or TRBD2 (5 bases each). V was cut by 5 bases and J by 10 bases, with 15 bases left in between. Germline V lookup: CDR1 SGHDN, CDR2 FVKESK. This CDR3 has 13 amino acids. For the CDR3, the DNA is TGTGCCAGCAGCGGCCCCGGGGCACCGGAGCAGTTCTTC. It yields the protein CASSGPGAPEQFF.

The DNA of the CDR3 is TGTGCCAGCAGTTTTACAGGGAGGCATGAGCAGTTCTTC. Translated: CASSFTGRHEQFF. The V call is TRBV6-2 or TRBV6-3, the J call TRBJ2-1, with D perhaps TRBD1 or TRBD2 (6 bases each). V was trimmed by 4 bases and J by 8 bases, leaving 12 bases between them. Per the germline V gene, CDR1 is MNHEY and CDR2 is SVGEGT. CDR3 length: 13 residues.

This clonotype was detected many times. V gene TRBV5-1 combines with J gene TRBJ1-2; D is unresolved. The CDR3 has 14 residues. Trimming cost V 0 bases and J 4 bases, with 10 bases left between them. Germline CDR1 and CDR2: SGHRS and YFSETQ. CDR3 DNA: TGCGCCAGCAGCTTGGCCGGAGGGATCTATGGCTACACCTTC. This translates into CASSLAGGIYGYTF.

This clonotype was observed a handful of times. CDR3 residues: CASSSAGFGNTIYF. CDR3 coding DNA: TGTGCCAGCAGTTCGGCGGGGTTTGGAAACACCATATATTTT. The chain uses TRBV27 and TRBJ1-3; D not resolved. CDR3 length: 14 amino acids. The V gene's germline CDR1 is MNHEY and CDR2 SMNVEV (reference sequence). Trimming shortened V by 4 bases and J by 3 bases, and 10 bases separated the two germline ends.

This chain uses TRBV15 with TRBJ2-7; the match to TRBD2 covers 8 bases. J was trimmed by 1 base and V by 9 bases; bases with no gene match: 5. Per the germline V gene, CDR1 is LNHNV and CDR2 is YYDKDF (reference sequence). The CDR3 spans 13 residues. CDR3 residues: CATGPGGSYEQYF. The CDR3 DNA is TGTGCCACGGGACCGGGGGGGTCCTACGAGCAGTACTTC. Combining the CDR3 with reference TRBV15 and TRBJ2-7 gives the whole variable domain DAMVIQNPRYQVTQFGKPVTLSCSQTLNHNVMYWYQQKSSQAPKLLFHYYDKDFNNEADTPDNFQSRRPNTSFCFLDIRSPGLGDTAMYLCATGPGGSYEQYFGPGTRLTVT.